This TCR beta chain appears in the sequencing data of a study of breast tumors, draining lymph nodes, adjacent tissues. Study-wide results and caveats: The data were judged consistent with most tumor T cells coming from lymph node and expanding in tumor. Luminal-like breast cancer showed significantly greater tumor-nontumor repertoire similarity than basal-like breast cancer did.

Samples came from axillary lymph nodes draining the breast cancer. After removal of 1 base from V and 2 bases from J, the junction contained 3 bases not matched to a gene. Germline V CDR1 and CDR2: SGHKS, YYEKEE (reference sequence). CDR3 length: 15 amino acids. The table lists this clonotype with many counts. The antigen is not known. MiXCR, run by TCRdb on the multiplex PCR reads, gives a single entry per CDR3 protein. The sample carries approximately 300,000 distinct CDR3 sequences, around 30% recorded once. The sample taken for sequencing was axillary lymph node tissue. The chain has TRBV5-5 and TRBJ2-3, with 8 positions matching TRBD2. The receptor was isolated from a female donor with breast cancer. Some clones in this sample may be carry-over from other donors' samples. For the CDR3, the DNA is TGTGCCAGCAGCTTGTTTAGCGGGACCACAGATACGCAGTATTTT. It codes for CASSLFSGTTDTQYF.